The rows below give T cell receptor beta chains drawn from one sample of a study of blood T cell repertoires in COVID-19. TCRdb's table, derived via immunoSEQ multiplex PCR, lists solely in-frame clones and lacks some. The table has 95,000 or so clones, 84% seen once. Material for sequencing was peripheral blood. These receptor sequences come from a human donor in a cohort sampled during active COVID-19. Both conserved end residues are part of each CDR3.

v_call	cdr3_length	j_call	cdr3_aa
TRBV28	20	TRBJ2-3	CASSSETSGSIDLWTDTQYF
TRBV5-1	15	TRBJ2-2	CASSSGGANGGELFF
TRBV7-2	14	TRBJ2-3	CASSLGGRTDTQYF
TRBV14	15	TRBJ1-6	CASSQDRVINSPLHF
TRBV2	13	TRBJ1-1	CASSGQVGTEAFF
TRBV19	14	TRBJ1-4	CASSYRGQNEKLFF
TRBV7-6	12	TRBJ2-2	CASSLGLGELFF
TRBV6-2/TRBV6-3	15	TRBJ1-2	CASSLGGGNNYGYTF
TRBV9	15	TRBJ2-2	CASSKVLSNTGELFF
TRBV19	13	TRBJ1-1	CAARLGQGAPSFF
TRBV25-1	15	TRBJ1-6	CASSNRDRWNSPLHF
TRBV10-3	13	TRBJ1-4	CATQGGTNEKLFF
TRBV18	14	TRBJ1-1	CASSPGQRNTEAFF
TRBV6-5	14	TRBJ1-1	CASTLSQANTEAFF
TRBV5-1	12	TRBJ2-7	CASSSISDEQYF
TRBV5-1	17	TRBJ2-2	CASNPTGAITNTGELFF
TRBV10-3	15	TRBJ2-1	CAISESGGRADEQFF
TRBV7-8	15	TRBJ2-5	CASSPIPSREETQYF
TRBV28	15	TRBJ1-1	CASSLIRAGGTEAFF
TRBV3-1/TRBV3-2	17	TRBJ2-1	CASSQEVASPLWDEQFF
TRBV27	15	TRBJ1-4	CASSPTKGTNEKLFF
TRBV6-1	13	TRBJ1-2	CASSEGRQIPYTF
TRBV3-1/TRBV3-2	14	TRBJ2-1	CASSQEGAGNEQFF
TRBV19	14	TRBJ1-1	CASSVPGQRTEAFF
TRBV6-5	14	TRBJ2-7	CASSYTDGTYEQYF
TRBV3-1/TRBV3-2	17	TRBJ2-2	CASRRTSGGADTGELFF
TRBV19	15	TRBJ2-2	CASSGVEGYTGELFF
TRBV12-5	12	TRBJ2-5	CASGLVEETQYF
TRBV4-3	12	TRBJ2-3	CASSGQGHTQYF
TRBV18	14	TRBJ2-7	CASSPSTTSYEQYF
TRBV29-1	13	TRBJ2-5	CSAGLAGPETQYF
TRBV27	15	TRBJ2-7	CASSLGSGHSYEQYF
TRBV6-6	14	TRBJ2-6	CASTGNNGANVLTF
TRBV7-8	13	TRBJ2-2	CASSPETTGELFF
TRBV11-2	16	TRBJ2-2	CASGFQGTVNTGELFF
TRBV5-6	13	TRBJ2-5	CASSLGAQETQYF
TRBV11-2	14	TRBJ2-7	CASSLISGGYEQYF
TRBV11-2	15	TRBJ2-7	CASSFASGEAYEQYF
TRBV7-3	16	TRBJ1-2	CASSLTTGLVTYGYTF
TRBV29-1	13	TRBJ2-7	CSAGQGASYEQYF
TRBV18	15	TRBJ1-1	CASSLTGTLNTEAFF
TRBV6-1	14	TRBJ2-3	CASTQGGAGDTQYF
TRBV19	17	TRBJ2-3	CASSMASGGGSTDTQYF
TRBV18	20	TRBJ1-6	CARLSTGTGWRSTHETPLHF